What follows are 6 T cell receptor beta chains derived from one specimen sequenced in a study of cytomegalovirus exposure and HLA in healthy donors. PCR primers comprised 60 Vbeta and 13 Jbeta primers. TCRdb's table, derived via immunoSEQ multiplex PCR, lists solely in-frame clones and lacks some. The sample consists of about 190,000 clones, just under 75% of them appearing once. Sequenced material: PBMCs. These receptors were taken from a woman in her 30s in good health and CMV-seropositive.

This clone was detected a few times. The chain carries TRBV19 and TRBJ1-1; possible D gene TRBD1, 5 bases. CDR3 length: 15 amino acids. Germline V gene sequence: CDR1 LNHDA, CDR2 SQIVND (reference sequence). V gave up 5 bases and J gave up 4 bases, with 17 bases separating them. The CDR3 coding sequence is TGTGCCAGTAGTTCCTTGACAGCGAGTAGCACTGAAGCTTTCTTT. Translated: CASSSLTASSTEAFF. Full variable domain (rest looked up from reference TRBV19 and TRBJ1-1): DGGITQSPKYLFRKEGQNVTLSCEQNLNHDAMYWYRQDPGQGLRLIYYSQIVNDFQKGDIAEGYSVSREKKESFPLTVTSAQKNPTAFYLCASSSLTASSTEAFFGQGTRLTVV.

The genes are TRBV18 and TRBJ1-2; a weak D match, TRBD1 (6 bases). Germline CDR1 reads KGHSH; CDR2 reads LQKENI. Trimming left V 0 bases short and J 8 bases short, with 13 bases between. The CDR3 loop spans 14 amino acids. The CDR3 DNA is TGTGCCAGCTCACCACCCGACAGGCCGGAGGGCTACACCTTC. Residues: CASSPPDRPEGYTF.

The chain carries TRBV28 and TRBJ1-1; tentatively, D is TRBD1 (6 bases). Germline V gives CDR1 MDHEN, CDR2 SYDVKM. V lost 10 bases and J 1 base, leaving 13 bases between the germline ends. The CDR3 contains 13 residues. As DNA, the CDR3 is TGTGCCATTTCGGGACACCCGAACACTGAAGCTTTCTTT. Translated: CAISGHPNTEAFF. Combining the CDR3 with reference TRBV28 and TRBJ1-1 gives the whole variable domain DVKVTQSSRYLVKRTGEKVFLECVQDMDHENMFWYRQDPGLGLRLIYFSYDVKMKEKGDIPEGYSVSREKKERFSLILESASTNQTSMYLCAISGHPNTEAFFGQGTRLTVV.

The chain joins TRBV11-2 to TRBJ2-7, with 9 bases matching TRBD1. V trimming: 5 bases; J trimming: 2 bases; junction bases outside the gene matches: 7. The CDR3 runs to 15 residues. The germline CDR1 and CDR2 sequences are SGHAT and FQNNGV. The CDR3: CASSPDRGITYEQYF. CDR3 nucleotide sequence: TGTGCCAGCAGCCCTGACAGGGGGATAACCTACGAGCAGTACTTC.

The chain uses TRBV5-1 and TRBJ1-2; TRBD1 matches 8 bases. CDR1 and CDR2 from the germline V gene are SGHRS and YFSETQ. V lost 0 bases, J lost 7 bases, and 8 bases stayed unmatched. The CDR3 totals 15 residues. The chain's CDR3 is CASSLATGGKSGYTF. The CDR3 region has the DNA TGCGCCAGCAGCTTGGCCACAGGGGGGAAAAGTGGCTACACCTTC.

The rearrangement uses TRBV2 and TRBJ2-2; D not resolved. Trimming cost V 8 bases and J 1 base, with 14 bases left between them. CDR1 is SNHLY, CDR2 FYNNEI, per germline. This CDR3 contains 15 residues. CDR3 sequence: CASATHQKNTGELFF. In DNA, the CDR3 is TGTGCCAGCGCCACCCACCAGAAGAACACCGGGGAGCTGTTTTTT.